These 3 T cell receptor beta chains originate from one sample sequenced in a study of T cells in narcolepsy. Assay: immunoSEQ multiplex PCR; the TCRdb copy retains only in-frame clones and omits some. The sample contains around 20,000 clones, around four fifths of which appear only once. The sample consisted of memory (CD45RA-) CD4+ T cells from blood. The source is a human donor in good health.

The chain carries TRBV19 and TRBJ2-1, with D uncertain. The ends were cut back, 5 bases at V and 12 bases at J, with 11 bases in the middle. The germline gives CDR1 LNHDA, CDR2 SQIVND (reference sequence). This CDR3 is built from 11 residues. CDR3 region: CASSSLFGQFF. The CDR3 region has the DNA TGTGCCAGTAGTTCGTTGTTCGGGCAGTTCTTC. Based on the CDR3 plus reference TRBV19 and TRBJ2-1, the full variable domain is DGGITQSPKYLFRKEGQNVTLSCEQNLNHDAMYWYRQDPGQGLRLIYYSQIVNDFQKGDIAEGYSVSREKKESFPLTVTSAQKNPTAFYLCASSSLFGQFFGPGTRLTVL.

The V call is TRBV7-2, the J call TRBJ2-3; 11 bases map to TRBD2. Looked up from germline, CDR1 is SGHTA and CDR2 is FQGNSA. With 4 bases clipped from V and 4 bases from J, the junction kept 7 bases outside the gene matches. The CDR3 consists of 16 residues. The CDR3 is CASSWGLAEGSDTQYF. CDR3 sequence (DNA): TGTGCCAGCAGCTGGGGACTAGCGGAAGGGTCAGATACGCAGTATTTT.

CDR3 in DNA: TGTGCCAGCAGTTACCCCGCCAAACTAGAAAATGAGCAGTTCTTC. Translation: CASSYPAKLENEQFF. The rearrangement joins TRBV6-6 to TRBJ2-1; TRBD2 is a possible D gene (5 bases). Trimming shortened V by 2 bases and J by 7 bases, and 15 bases separated the two germline ends. Germline CDR1 MNHNY, CDR2 SVGAGI (reference sequence). This CDR3 contains 15 residues.